These 24 T cell receptor beta chains share one sample of origin, sequenced in a study of blood T cells in healthy people across ages (dated by TCRdb to about 2015). The library was produced with 5' RACE. These reads were obtained on an Illumina HiSeq 2500. A second PCR of about 6 to 12 cycles was run with a J-beta primer mix and a sample-barcoded 5' primer. TCRdb reprocessing: public reads trimmed at Q25 with fastp, clones called with MiXCR, in-frame beta chains kept. Duplicate CDR3 protein sequences are folded into a single record with the most common DNA and genes. Counted in this sample were roughly 1,500,000 distinct CDR3 sequences; approximately 32% of them appeared once. The ten largest clones add up to 10% to 12% of the sample. The sample taken for sequencing was blood. The receptors come from a woman younger than 45 in good health.

This clonotype was picked up a small number of times. V gene TRBV20-1 combines with J gene TRBJ1-5; D possibly corresponds to TRBD1 (6 bases). The length of the CDR3 is 15 residues. Germline V CDR1 and CDR2: DFQATT, SNEGSKA (reference sequence). Trimming removed 4 bases at V and 1 base at J, with 14 bases between. The CDR3 bases are TGCAGTGCTACGACAGGAACAGGCAGCAATCAGCCCCAGCATTTT. Its protein product is CSATTGTGSNQPQHF.

This clonotype was seen a handful of times. The rearrangement joins TRBV20-1 to TRBJ2-3; a weak D match, TRBD2 (5 bases). Looked up from germline, CDR1 is DFQATT and CDR2 is SNEGSKA (reference sequence). The CDR3 contains 14 residues. Trimming pared 4 bases from V and 0 bases from J, leaving 11 bases between. The CDR3 sequence: CSAMRASSTDTQYF. The DNA for the CDR3 is TGCAGTGCTATGCGGGCTTCTAGCACAGATACGCAGTATTTT.

The V call is TRBV10-3, the J call TRBJ2-1; 12 bases are shared with TRBD2. With 0 bases clipped from V and 6 bases from J, the junction kept 3 bases outside the gene matches. This CDR3 contains 16 residues. Germline V gene data show CDR1 as ENHRY and CDR2 as SYGVKD. The CDR3 loop is CAISESWTSGVNEQFF. CDR3 DNA sequence: TGTGCCATCAGTGAGTCTTGGACTAGCGGGGTCAATGAGCAGTTCTTC.

V is TRBV20-1 and J is TRBJ1-2; D gene unclear. This CDR3 comprises 13 residues. Germline lookup yields CDR1 DFQATT and CDR2 SNEGSKA (reference sequence). The V end was cut by 5 bases, the J end by 3 bases, with 13 bases between. The CDR3 region is CSAAPWRDYGYTF. The DNA of the CDR3 is TGCAGTGCTGCTCCTTGGAGGGACTATGGCTACACCTTC.

The V call is TRBV10-3, the J call TRBJ1-1, with D perhaps TRBD1 (6 bases). With 10 bases removed from V and 4 bases from J, the gap between germline ends came to 16 bases. Looked up from germline, CDR1 is ENHRY and CDR2 is SYGVKD. The CDR3 is made up of 13 amino acids. The CDR3 reads CASTQGPGTEAFF. CDR3 DNA: TGTGCCAGTACACAGGGTCCCGGCACTGAAGCTTTCTTT.

In this sample, this clonotype turned up many times. The CDR3 DNA follows: TGCGCCAGCAGCACACCCGGGACAGGGTGGGAAAAACTGTTTTTT. Translation: CASSTPGTGWEKLFF. The chain couples TRBV4-1 to TRBJ1-4; TRBD1 agrees at 9 bases. Trimming at V came to 5 bases and at J to 8 bases, leaving 9 bases not matched to a gene. Per the germline V gene, CDR1 is MGHRA and CDR2 is YSYEKL. CDR3 length: 15 amino acids.

In this sample, this clonotype turned up a few times. This sequence joins TRBV27 and TRBJ2-3; D unresolved. Trimming took 6 bases from V and 1 from J, leaving 8 bases between them. Germline-derived CDR1 and CDR2 are MNHEY and SMNVEV (reference sequence). The length of the CDR3 is 13 residues. CDR3 sequence: CASRVFGTDTQYF. CDR3 nucleotide sequence: TGTGCCAGCAGGGTTTTTGGCACAGATACGCAGTATTTT.

Concerning this clonotype: This may be a read error, as it is one base from a much larger clone. The rearrangement joins TRBV10-3 to TRBJ2-5; tentative D call: TRBD2 (5 bases). The CDR3 runs 15 residues. CDR1 ENHRY and CDR2 SYGVKD come from the germline V gene. CDR3 sequence (DNA): TGTGCCATCAATGAGTCGATGAGGGCAGAAGAGACCCAGTACTTC. Amino acids: CAINESMRAEETQYF.

This clonotype was found a few times. The rearrangement uses TRBV7-3 and TRBJ2-7; no reliable D call. Trimming left V 5 bases short and J 6 bases short, with 14 bases between. The CDR3 loop spans 13 amino acids. From germline, CDR1 is SGHTA and CDR2 FQGTGA. DNA of the CDR3: TGTGCCAGCAGCCCCGGTGGGTCCAGCGAGCAGTACTTC. This sequence encodes CASSPGGSSEQYF.

This chain uses TRBV28 with TRBJ2-7; a possible D gene is TRBD1 (6 bases). V lost 2 bases to trimming and J lost 2 bases, with 10 bases between them. Looked up from germline, CDR1 is MDHEN and CDR2 is SYDVKM. The CDR3 contains 14 residues. Here the CDR3 DNA reads TGTGCCAGCAGTTTAGACAGGTCCGCCTACGAGCAGTACTTC. Translation: CASSLDRSAYEQYF.

There are a few counts of this clonotype. V is TRBV7-7 and J is TRBJ2-5, with D possibly being TRBD2 (5 bases). The assigned J gene may be wrong: the sequence end matches TRBJ2-7 better. CDR1 and CDR2 (germline): SSHAT, FNYEAQ (reference sequence). The CDR3 length is 13 residues. CDR3 nucleotide sequence: TGTGCCAGCGACTGGGAGTCTTTCGACGAGCAGTACTTC. It codes for CASDWESFDEQYF.

The V gene is TRBV30, the J gene TRBJ2-1; 7 positions match TRBD2. Germline values: CDR1 GTSNPN, CDR2 SVGIG (reference sequence). Germline trimming cut 3 bases from V and 7 bases from J; bases unmatched to any gene: 6. The CDR3 has 13 residues. CDR3 in amino acids: CAWSGGSGNEQFF. The CDR3 DNA reads TGTGCCTGGAGCGGCGGGAGTGGAAATGAGCAGTTCTTC.

The V and J genes are TRBV7-8 and TRBJ2-3; TRBD2 matches 8 bases. The CDR3 has 15 amino acids. The J segment lost 5 bases and the V segment lost 2 bases, leaving 6 bases of the junction unmatched. Germline CDR1 is SGHVS and CDR2 is FQNEAQ. Here the CDR3 reads CASSLQGTRRDTQYF. The DNA of the CDR3 is TGTGCCAGCAGCTTACAAGGGACTAGGAGAGATACGCAGTATTTT.

This clonotype was picked up a small number of times. The chain is built from TRBV9 and TRBJ2-1; 8 nucleotides agree with TRBD2. Trimming removed 3 bases from V and 5 bases from J; junction bases left unmatched: 10. Per germline, CDR1 SGDLS and CDR2 YYNGEE. This CDR3 region has 16 residues. This CDR3 reads CASSAGRGEGHNEQFF. DNA of the CDR3: TGTGCCAGCAGCGCCGGGCGGGGGGAGGGCCACAATGAGCAGTTCTTC.

Worth noting for this clonotype: Since the CDR3 does not end with the conserved phenylalanine or tryptophan, this likely comes from a read error. The CDR3 loop is CASSLASELAGTTDTQYV. DNA for the CDR3: TGTGCCAGCAGCTTAGCATCAGAGCTAGCGGGGACCACAGATACGCAGTATGTT. The chain has TRBV7-2 and TRBJ2-3, with TRBD2 matching over 9 bases. Trimming took 0 bases from V and 2 from J; bases not matched to a gene: 9. The CDR3 is made up of 18 amino acids. From germline, CDR1 is SGHTA and CDR2 FQGNSA.

The rearrangement joins TRBV10-3 to TRBJ2-1; 7 bases agree with TRBD2. The V segment lost 6 bases and the J segment 5 bases; nucleotides outside the gene matches: 10. Germline CDR1 and CDR2: ENHRY and SYGVKD. The CDR3 is 15 amino acids. CDR3 amino acids: CAIRNPPGGHNEQFF. The CDR3 bases are TGTGCCATCAGGAACCCCCCGGGAGGCCACAATGAGCAGTTCTTC.

There are a few counts of this clonotype. This chain links TRBV5-1 with TRBJ2-1; 10 bases map to TRBD1. V trimming: 4 bases; J trimming: 0 bases; junction bases outside the gene matches: 19. Germline CDR1 is SGHRS and CDR2 is YFSETQ. The CDR3 is 21 amino acids. The CDR3 coding sequence is TGCGCCAGCAGCGGGACAGGGGAGCCTACTAGCGGTAAGAGCTCCTACAATGAGCAGTTCTTC. It codes for CASSGTGEPTSGKSSYNEQFF.

V gene TRBV5-1 combines with J gene TRBJ2-7, with 10 nucleotides matching TRBD1. Germline V gives CDR1 SGHRS, CDR2 YFSETQ. J was trimmed by 3 bases and V by 7 bases; bases with no gene match: 4. The length of the CDR3 is 13 residues. The CDR3 is CASGDRGGYEQYF. The CDR3 DNA reads TGCGCCAGCGGGGACAGGGGAGGCTACGAGCAGTACTTC.

This clonotype was counted a few times. The chain couples TRBV7-9 to TRBJ2-7; no firm D call. The V gene's germline CDR1 is SEHNR and CDR2 FQNEAQ (reference sequence). The CDR3 spans 16 residues. Trimming left V 4 bases short and J 12 bases short, with 28 bases between. The CDR3 is CASSSDLDGPAHLMYF. As DNA, the CDR3 is TGTGCCAGCAGCTCCGACTTAGACGGGCCCGCTCATTTAATGTACTTC.

The chain combines TRBV7-3 with TRBJ2-3; perhaps TRBD1 as D (8 bases). V shed 5 bases and J shed 0 bases, with 15 bases lying between them. In germline, CDR1 is SGHTA, CDR2 FQGTGA. This CDR3 spans 16 amino acids. DNA of the CDR3: TGTGCCAGCAGCCCACAGGGGGGGGAAAGCACAGATACGCAGTATTTT. Its protein product is CASSPQGGESTDTQYF.

The chain employs TRBV11-2 and TRBJ1-2; 9 nucleotides match TRBD1. Germline loops: CDR1 SGHAT, CDR2 FQNNGV. Losses at the gene ends were 1 base for V and 5 bases for J; bases not matched to a gene: 26. The length of the CDR3 is 22 residues. CDR3 residues: CASSLVPRIEPTGGLCRYGYTF. For the CDR3, the DNA is TGTGCCAGCAGCTTAGTACCGAGGATTGAGCCTACAGGGGGCTTGTGTCGATATGGCTACACCTTC.

Only a few counts were recorded for this clonotype. The V and J genes are TRBV29-1 and TRBJ1-2; TRBD1 matches at 7 bases. Germline lookup yields CDR1 SQVTM and CDR2 ANQGSEA. The CDR3 has 15 amino acids. V was clipped by 6 bases and J by 1 base; unmatched bases: 11. CDR3: CSVDIRQGGNYGYTF. Written as DNA, the CDR3 is TGCAGCGTCGACATCCGACAGGGAGGTAACTATGGCTACACCTTC. Drawing the rest from reference TRBV29-1 and TRBJ1-2, the complete variable domain is SAVISQKPSRDICQRGTSLTIQCQVDSQVTMMFWYRQQPGQSLTLIATANQGSEATYESGFVIDKFPISRPNLTFSTLTVSNMSPEDSSIYLCSVDIRQGGNYGYTFGSGTRLTVV.

This clonotype was seen ten or more times. The V and J genes are TRBV10-3 and TRBJ2-3; the D gene is possibly TRBD1 (5 bases). Germline CDR1 is ENHRY and CDR2 is SYGVKD. The V and J ends lost 7 bases and 2 bases respectively, with 13 bases between them. The CDR3 is 14 amino acids. The chain's CDR3 is CAIKGPTDTDTQYF. The DNA for the CDR3 is TGTGCCATCAAGGGGCCTACAGACACAGATACGCAGTATTTT.

Worth noting for this clonotype: An end of the junction differs from the germline gene, which may be a read error. The rearrangement uses TRBV20-1 and TRBJ1-4, with D possibly TRBD1 on 5 matching bases. CDR3 length: 12 residues. CDR1 DFQATT and CDR2 SNEGSKA come from the germline V gene (reference sequence). The CDR3: CSTQESNEKRFF. In nucleotides, the CDR3 is TGCAGTACACAGGAATCTAATGAAAAACGGTTTTTT.